This section outlines one T cell receptor beta chain sequence together with its context. The data originate from a study of blood T cells in healthy people across ages. Those donating, healthy Caucasian individuals from Russia, were aged about 6 to 95. The authors ran a second PCR of about 6 to 11 cycles using a sample-barcoded 5' primer and a J-beta primer mix. TCRdb re-derived calls from the 5' RACE reads in MiXCR, one entry per CDR3 protein. Among 750,000 to 850,000 distinct CDR3 sequences listed, roughly 25% were seen once. The CDR3 is 11 amino acids. The germline CDR1 and CDR2 sequences are GTSNPN and SVGIG (reference sequence). The V end was cut by 2 bases, the J end by 3 bases, with 4 bases between. The data also belong to a second study, concerning T cells of mothers and their children.

Sequenced material: blood. The gene calls are TRBV30 and TRBJ2-5, with no clear D. The source of this sequence is a boy younger than 18 in good health. CDR3: CAWSYKETQYF. CDR3 nucleotides: TGTGCCTGGAGTTATAAAGAGACCCAGTACTTC.